This T cell receptor (beta chain) was found in a study of cytomegalovirus exposure and HLA in healthy donors. Study-wide findings and caveats: DRB1 had the most TCR associations and HLA-C the fewest, a later analysis found, with rates varying by HLA locus. The classifier, whose performance was assessed in both the original and validation cohorts, reportedly diagnosed cytomegalovirus status with high specificity and sensitivity.

Germline V gives CDR1 MNHEY, CDR2 SVGAGI. V was clipped by 5 bases and J by 2 bases; unmatched bases: 3. CDR3 size: 14 residues. All the people who gave samples were healthy bone marrow donors. 60 Vbeta and 13 Jbeta primers were used in PCR. Profiled with immunoSEQ multiplex PCR; TCRdb holds only in-frame clones, not every one. The table shows some 170,000 clones, with approximately 78% occurring only once. About this clone: Its antigen is not known.

The sample taken for sequencing was PBMCs. The chain is built from TRBV6-5 and TRBJ1-3, with TRBD1 matching over 7 bases. This TCR derives from a young woman in good health and CMV-seronegative. The DNA for the CDR3 is TGTGCCAGCAGTCAAGACAGGGCTGGAAACACCATATATTTT. Its translation: CASSQDRAGNTIYF.